This T cell receptor beta chain comes out of a study of blood T cell repertoires in COVID-19. Turning to the study itself: T cells, B-cell-depleted T cells, or PBMCs provided the cDNA or gDNA that served as material.

CDR3 length equals 17 residues. V lost 2 bases to trimming and J lost 1 base, with 15 bases between them. Germline V gene data show CDR1 as MNHEY and CDR2 as SVGEGT. Using immunoSEQ multiplex PCR, the repertoire was profiled, and TCRdb retains in-frame clones only, with some absent. The sample includes fewer than 85,000 clones, 70% to 90% of them seen just once. The sequenced sample consisted of peripheral blood. This TCR derives from a woman aged 55-70 years with acute or convalescent COVID-19. V usage is TRBV6-2 or TRBV6-3 and J usage is TRBJ1-5; TRBD1 is a possible D gene (5 bases). CDR3: CASSYSKGRGSNQPQHF. DNA for the CDR3: TGTGCCAGCAGTTACAGTAAGGGGCGAGGAAGCAATCAGCCCCAGCATTTT.